Given below is one T cell receptor beta chain in context. This sample was included in a study of blood T cell repertoires in COVID-19. Study-wide context: PBMCs, B-cell-depleted T cells, or T cells were the source of the cDNA or gDNA that made up the material.

The CDR3 contains 12 residues. Germline V lookup: CDR1 SEHNR, CDR2 FQNEAQ (reference sequence). The J segment lost 4 bases and the V segment lost 5 bases, leaving 1 base of the junction unmatched. In the original workflow: Amplification of reference gene primers was used by the study to estimate nucleated cell counts. Assay: immunoSEQ multiplex PCR; the TCRdb copy retains only in-frame clones and omits some. V, J and clone size are those of that table, while D and trimming were read from the DNA. The top ten clones hold 1.4% of a sample with under 300,000 clones, roughly 88% of them seen once. Sequencing was done on a sample of peripheral blood. The source is a woman aged 40-49 years who had recovered from COVID-19. V and J are TRBV7-9 and TRBJ1-2, with 7 bases lining up with TRBD1. For the CDR3, the DNA is TGTGCCAGCAGCCGGGACAGCTATGGCTACACCTTC. Protein product: CASSRDSYGYTF.